This T cell receptor beta chain was sequenced during a study of T cells in localized non-small cell lung cancer. Study-level findings and limits: Sequencing was restricted to one tumor region; therefore, heterogeneity remains possible.

This clone ranks as medium-sized. Its antigen is unknown. In germline, CDR1 is MNHGY, CDR2 SAAAGT. The CDR3 covers 18 residues. V shed 0 bases and J 0 bases; nucleotides not matched to a gene: 5. The repertoire was sequenced with immunoSEQ multiplex PCR; TCRdb's copy has only in-frame clones and lacks some. The repertoire holds about 1,000 clones, with roughly a quarter as singletons. The source was normal lung tissue next to the tumor, collected before any cancer treatment. The J gene is TRBJ2-1, the V gene TRBV6-8, with 10 positions matching TRBD2. This sequence was found in a man between 40 and 75 years old with stage III lung adenocarcinoma. CDR3 sequence (DNA): TGTGCCAGCAGTTACTCCCCCACTAGCGGGACCTCCTACAATGAGCAGTTCTTC. Amino acids: CASSYSPTSGTSYNEQFF.